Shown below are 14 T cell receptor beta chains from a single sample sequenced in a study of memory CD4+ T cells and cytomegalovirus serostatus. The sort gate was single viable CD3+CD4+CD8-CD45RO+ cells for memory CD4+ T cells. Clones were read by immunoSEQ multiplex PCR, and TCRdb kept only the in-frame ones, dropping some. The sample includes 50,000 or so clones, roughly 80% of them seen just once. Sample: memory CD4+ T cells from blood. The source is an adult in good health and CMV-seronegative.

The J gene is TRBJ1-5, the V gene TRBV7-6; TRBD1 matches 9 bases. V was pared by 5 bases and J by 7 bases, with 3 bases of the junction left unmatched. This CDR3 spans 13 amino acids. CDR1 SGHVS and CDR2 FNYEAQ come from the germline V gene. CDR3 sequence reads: CASSEDRGQPQHF. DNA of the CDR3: TGTGCCAGCAGCGAGGACAGGGGCCAGCCCCAGCATTTT.

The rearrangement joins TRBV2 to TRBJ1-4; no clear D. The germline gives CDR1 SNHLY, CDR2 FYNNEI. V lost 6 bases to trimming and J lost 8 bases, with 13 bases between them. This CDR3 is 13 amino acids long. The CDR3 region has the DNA TGTGCCAGCAGATATGGGAGCGGAGAAAAACTGTTTTTT. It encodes CASRYGSGEKLFF.

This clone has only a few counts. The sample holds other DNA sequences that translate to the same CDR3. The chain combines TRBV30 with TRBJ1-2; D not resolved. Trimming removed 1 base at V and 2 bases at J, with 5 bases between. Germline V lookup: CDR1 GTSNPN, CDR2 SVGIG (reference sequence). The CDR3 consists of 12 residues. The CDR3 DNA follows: TGTGCCTGGAGTGGAGGGAACTATGGCTACACCTTC. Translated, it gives CAWSGGNYGYTF. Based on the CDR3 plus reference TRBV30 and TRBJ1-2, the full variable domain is SQTIHQWPATLVQPVGSPLSLECTVEGTSNPNLYWYRQAAGRGLQLLFYSVGIGQISSEVPQNLSASRPQDRQFILSSKKLLLSDSGFYLCAWSGGNYGYTFGSGTRLTVV.

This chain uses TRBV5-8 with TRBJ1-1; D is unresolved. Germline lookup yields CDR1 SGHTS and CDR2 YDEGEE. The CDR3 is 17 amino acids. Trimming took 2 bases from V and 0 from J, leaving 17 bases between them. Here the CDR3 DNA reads TGTGCCAGCAGCTTAGGTTTTATGTGGCAGTTGAACACTGAAGCTTTCTTT. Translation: CASSLGFMWQLNTEAFF.

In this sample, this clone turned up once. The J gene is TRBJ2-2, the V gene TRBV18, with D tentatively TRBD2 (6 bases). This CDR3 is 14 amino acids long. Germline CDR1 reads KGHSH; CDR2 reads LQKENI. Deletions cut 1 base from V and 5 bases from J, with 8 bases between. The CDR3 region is CASSPLRDTGELFF. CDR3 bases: TGTGCCAGCTCACCACTGCGGGATACCGGGGAGCTGTTTTTT.

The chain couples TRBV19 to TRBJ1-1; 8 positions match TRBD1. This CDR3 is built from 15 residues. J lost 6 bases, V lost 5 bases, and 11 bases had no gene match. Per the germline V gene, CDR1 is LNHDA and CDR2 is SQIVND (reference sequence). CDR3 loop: CASSVNRGGVAEAFF. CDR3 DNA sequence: TGTGCCAGTAGTGTAAACAGGGGGGGTGTCGCTGAAGCTTTCTTT.

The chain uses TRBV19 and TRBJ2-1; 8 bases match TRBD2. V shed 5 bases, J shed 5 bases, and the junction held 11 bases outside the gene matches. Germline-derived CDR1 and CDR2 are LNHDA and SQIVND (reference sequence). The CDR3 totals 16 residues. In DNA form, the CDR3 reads TGTGCCAGTAGTCCCCCCGGGACTAGTAGAAACAATGAGCAGTTCTTC. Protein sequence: CASSPPGTSRNNEQFF.

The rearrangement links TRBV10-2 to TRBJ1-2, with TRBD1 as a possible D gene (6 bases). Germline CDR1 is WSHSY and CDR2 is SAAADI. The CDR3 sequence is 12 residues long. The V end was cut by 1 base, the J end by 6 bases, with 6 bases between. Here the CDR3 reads CASSEYRDGYTF. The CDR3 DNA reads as TGCGCCAGCAGTGAGTACAGGGATGGCTACACCTTC.

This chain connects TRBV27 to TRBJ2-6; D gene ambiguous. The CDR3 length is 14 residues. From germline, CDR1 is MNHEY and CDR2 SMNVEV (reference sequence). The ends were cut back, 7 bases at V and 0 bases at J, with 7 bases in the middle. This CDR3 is CASNAGSGANVLTF. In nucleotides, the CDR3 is TGTGCCAGCAACGCAGGCTCTGGGGCCAACGTCCTGACTTTC.

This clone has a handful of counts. CDR3 in DNA: TGCAGCGGGACTAGCGGGACAAGCGATGAGCAGTTCTTC. As protein: CSGTSGTSDEQFF. The chain recombines TRBV29-1 with TRBJ2-1, with TRBD2 matching over 12 bases. This CDR3 spans 13 amino acids. Germline V gene sequence: CDR1 SQVTM, CDR2 ANQGSEA. Losses at the gene ends were 7 bases for V and 8 bases for J; bases not matched to a gene: 6.

The CDR3 loop reads CAIGGLLGSNYGYTF. As DNA, the CDR3 is TGTGCCATCGGCGGGTTGCTGGGGAGTAACTATGGCTACACCTTC. The rearrangement joins TRBV10-3 to TRBJ1-2; D remains ambiguous. V was cut by 8 bases and J by 1 base, with 17 bases left in between. Germline CDR1 reads ENHRY; CDR2 reads SYGVKD. The CDR3 consists of 15 residues.

CDR3 in amino acids: CASSEARGDEKLFF. CDR3 coding DNA: TGTGCCAGCAGTGAAGCCAGGGGGGATGAAAAACTGTTTTTT. The chain carries TRBV2 and TRBJ1-4; 7 bases align to TRBD1. With 0 bases clipped from V and 6 bases from J, the junction kept 1 base outside the gene matches. The CDR3 length is 14 residues. The germline V gene has CDR1 SNHLY and CDR2 FYNNEI.

CDR3 nucleotide sequence: TGTGCAAGTCGCTTAGAACGGACTAGCGGGGGGACCTGCCAAGAGACCCAGTACTTC. Amino acid sequence: CASRLERTSGGTCQETQYF. V and J are TRBV12-2 and TRBJ2-5; the D call of TRBD2 is as the table states it, not checked on the DNA. TRBV12-2 is listed as a pseudogene. This CDR3 region has 19 residues.

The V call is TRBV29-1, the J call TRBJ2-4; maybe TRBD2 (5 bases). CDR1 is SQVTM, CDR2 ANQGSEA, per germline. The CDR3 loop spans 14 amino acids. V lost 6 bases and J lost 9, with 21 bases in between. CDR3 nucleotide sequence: TGCAGCGTCTCGGCGTTTGGAGGTTTAGGCATTCAGTACTTC. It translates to CSVSAFGGLGIQYF. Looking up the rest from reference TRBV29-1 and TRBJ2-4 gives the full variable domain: SAVISQKPSRDICQRGTSLTIQCQVDSQVTMMFWYRQQPGQSLTLIATANQGSEATYESGFVIDKFPISRPNLTFSTLTVSNMSPEDSSIYLCSVSAFGGLGIQYFGAGTRLSVL.